This T cell receptor beta chain was sequenced for a study of response to subunit inactivated influenza vaccine. Broader study findings: Authors suggested seasonal influenza vaccinations each recruit few new T cells.

Using its own MiXCR run on the RT-PCR reads, TCRdb lists one record per CDR3 protein. The repertoire holds 500,000 to 550,000 distinct CDR3 sequences, with under 30% as singletons. Notes on this clonotype: Its antigen is not identified.

The germline V gene has CDR1 ENHRY and CDR2 SYGVKD. This CDR3 has 16 amino acids. The junction had 5 bases not matched to a gene; V was cut back by 2 bases and J by 2 bases. This sample also appeared in a second study, on T cells expressing NK-cell markers. Turning to that study: 5'RACE template switching with UMIs generated TCR beta cDNA. The TCR beta repertoires were obtained from sorted CD3+CD56+NKG2C+, CD3+CD56+NKG2C- and CD3+CD56-NKG2C+ T cells. Most of the eight sequenced donors tested HCMV-seropositive; one tested seronegative. Dominant NKG2C+ clonotypes were found to form roughly 1.0-7.0% of CD8+ T cells in six donors.

This sequence originates from a man aged 50 to 60 who received an inactivated influenza vaccine. J is TRBJ2-7 and V is TRBV10-3; TRBD1 matches at 11 bases. The source was CD4+ T cells sorted from PBMCs, collected less than 13 days after vaccination. The CDR3 DNA sequence: TGTGCCATCAGTGAGACGGGACAGGGGGAACCCTACGAGCAGTACTTC. It translates to CAISETGQGEPYEQYF.